This T cell receptor beta chain was recovered during a study of shared clonotypes between healthy human individuals. About the research overall: CD8 memory received one plate per donor, CD8 naive two, CD4 memory three and CD4 naive three. The study, taken as a whole, reports: Generation probabilities were higher for clonotypes shared across all four sorted-subset donors than for unshared ones.

Only in-frame clones appear in the TCRdb table, and some are missing; sequencing was by immunoSEQ multiplex PCR. The repertoire holds almost 700,000 clones, about 91% seen once, with approximately 24% in the top ten. The CDR3 contains 11 residues. V dropped 4 bases and J dropped 5 bases, with 5 bases sitting between them. Germline V CDR1 and CDR2: MNHEY, SVGAGI. On this clone itself: Its specificity is unknown. Within the sample, other DNA sequences also encode this same CDR3.

Naive-designated CD8 cells lacked CD45RO, were positively enriched for CCR7, and omitted terminally differentiated effector memory CD45RA+ cells. The rearrangement joins TRBV6-5 to TRBJ1-1; the D is unclear. Specimen: naive CD8+ T cells sorted from blood. The receptor was derived from a man between 25 and 39 years old in good health. This CDR3 reads CASSFGTEAFF. The CDR3 DNA reads TGTGCCAGCAGTTTTGGTACTGAAGCTTTCTTT.